Each of the 6 T cell receptor beta chains below was sequenced from the same sample in a study of cytomegalovirus exposure and HLA in healthy donors. The PCR had 60 Vbeta and 13 Jbeta primers. Method: immunoSEQ multiplex PCR; TCRdb's copy keeps in-frame clones and lacks some. The table includes about 88,000 clones, approximately 70% detected once. Sequenced: PBMCs. These receptors all come from a man in his forties or fifties in good health and CMV-seronegative.

The V call is TRBV2, the J call TRBJ2-1, with a weak D call TRBD2 (6 bases). Trimming shortened V by 7 bases and J by 0 bases, and 16 bases separated the two germline ends. CDR1 and CDR2 from the germline V gene are SNHLY and FYNNEI. This CDR3 has 16 amino acids. The CDR3 region is CASTKLAASSYNEQFF. CDR3 sequence (DNA): TGTGCCAGCACCAAACTAGCTGCGAGCTCCTACAATGAGCAGTTCTTC.

The V call is TRBV6-5, the J call TRBJ1-6, with D unresolved. Germline CDR1 is MNHEY and CDR2 is SVGAGI. Trimming pared 0 bases from V and 0 bases from J, leaving 6 bases between. This CDR3 contains 16 residues. The CDR3, as DNA: TGTGCCAGCAGTTACTCTTCCAGCTCCTATAATTCACCCCTCCACTTT. It encodes CASSYSSSSYNSPLHF.

In its sample, this clone was seen once. This sequence joins TRBV19 and TRBJ1-5; D might be TRBD1 (5 bases). V was trimmed by 5 bases and J by 5 bases, leaving 19 bases between them. The CDR3 contains 16 residues. Germline loops: CDR1 LNHDA, CDR2 SQIVND (reference sequence). CDR3 DNA sequence: TGTGCCAGTAGTCCCCCGGGAAGGGGAGGGGATCAGCCCCAGCATTTT. Its protein product is CASSPPGRGGDQPQHF.

The chain couples TRBV29-1 to TRBJ2-1; D not certain. This CDR3 spans 14 amino acids. V gave up 5 bases and J gave up 0 bases, with 11 bases separating them. Per the germline V gene, CDR1 is SQVTM and CDR2 is ANQGSEA. CDR3 bases: TGCAGCGTTCTTTCGGTAAGCTCCTACAATGAGCAGTTCTTC. This translates into CSVLSVSSYNEQFF.

CDR3 bases: TGTGCCAGCAGCTCATGGGGGGGAGTCGGCGGCTACACCTTC. Protein sequence: CASSSWGGVGGYTF. The chain has TRBV6-5 and TRBJ1-2, with D possibly matching TRBD1 (5 bases). V was pared by 6 bases and J by 8 bases, with 19 bases between. CDR3 size: 14 residues. From germline, CDR1 is MNHEY and CDR2 SVGAGI.

CDR3: CASSLAVEVGTQYF. CDR3 DNA: TGTGCCAGCAGCTTAGCCGTCGAGGTCGGGACCCAGTACTTC. The chain employs TRBV11-3 and TRBJ2-5, with D unclear. V lost 1 base and J 7 bases, leaving 13 bases between the germline ends. CDR1 is SGHNT and CDR2 is YENEEA in the germline V gene. The CDR3 is 14 amino acids. Supplemented by reference TRBV11-3 and TRBJ2-5, the full variable domain reads EAGVVQSPRYKIIEKKQPVAFWCNPISGHNTLYWYLQNLGQGPELLIRYENEEAVDDSQLPKDRFSAERLKGVDSTLKIQPAELGDSAVYLCASSLAVEVGTQYFGPGTRLLVL.